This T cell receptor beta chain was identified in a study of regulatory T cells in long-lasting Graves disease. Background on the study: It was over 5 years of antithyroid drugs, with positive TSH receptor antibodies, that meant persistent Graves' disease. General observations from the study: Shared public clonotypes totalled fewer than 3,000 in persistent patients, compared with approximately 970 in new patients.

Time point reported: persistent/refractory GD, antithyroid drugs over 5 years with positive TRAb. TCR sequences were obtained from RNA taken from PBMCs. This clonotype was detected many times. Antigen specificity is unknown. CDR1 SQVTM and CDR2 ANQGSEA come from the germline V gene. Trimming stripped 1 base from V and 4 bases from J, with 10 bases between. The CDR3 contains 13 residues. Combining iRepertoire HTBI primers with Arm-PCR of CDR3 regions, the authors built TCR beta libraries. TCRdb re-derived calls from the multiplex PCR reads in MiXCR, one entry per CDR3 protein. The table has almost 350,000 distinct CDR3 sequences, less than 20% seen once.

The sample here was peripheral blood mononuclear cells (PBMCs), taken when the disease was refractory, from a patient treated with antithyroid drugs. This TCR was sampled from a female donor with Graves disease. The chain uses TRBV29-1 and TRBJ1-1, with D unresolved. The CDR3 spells CSVEGLFSTEAFF. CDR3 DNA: TGCAGCGTTGAAGGACTGTTTTCCACTGAAGCTTTCTTT.